This TCR beta chain was documented in a study of blood T cell repertoires in COVID-19. Study-wide background: Specimens from acute and convalescent COVID-19 originated in the United States, Italy and Spain.

The CDR3 is 15 residues long. Per the germline V gene, CDR1 is MNHEY and CDR2 is SVGAGI. V lost 7 bases and J lost 1, with 17 bases in between. Produced via immunoSEQ multiplex PCR; TCRdb's table is partial and in-frame only. The repertoire holds approximately 170,000 clones, with roughly 86% as singletons. Sequencing was done on a sample of peripheral blood. This TCR was recovered from an elderly woman with COVID-19, enrolled during active disease. The chain is built from TRBV6-5 and TRBJ2-7, with D tentatively TRBD2 (7 bases). The CDR3: CASTFGGGGSYEQYF. The DNA for the CDR3 is TGTGCCAGCACCTTCGGGGGAGGGGGGTCCTACGAGCAGTACTTC.